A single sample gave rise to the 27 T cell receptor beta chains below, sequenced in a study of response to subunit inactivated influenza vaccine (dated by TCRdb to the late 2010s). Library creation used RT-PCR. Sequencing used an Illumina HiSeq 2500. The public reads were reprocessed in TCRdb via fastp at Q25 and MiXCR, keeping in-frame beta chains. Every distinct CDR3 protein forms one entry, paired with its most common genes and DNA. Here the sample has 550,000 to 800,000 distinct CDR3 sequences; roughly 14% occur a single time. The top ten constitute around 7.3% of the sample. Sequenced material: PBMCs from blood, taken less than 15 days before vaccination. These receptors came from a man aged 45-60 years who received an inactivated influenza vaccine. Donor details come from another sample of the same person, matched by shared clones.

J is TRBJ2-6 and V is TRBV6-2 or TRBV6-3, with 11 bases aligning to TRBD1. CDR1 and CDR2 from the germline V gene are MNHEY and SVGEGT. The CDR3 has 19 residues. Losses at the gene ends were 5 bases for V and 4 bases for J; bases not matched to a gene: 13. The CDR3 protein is CASSLLSGTGGDGANVLTF. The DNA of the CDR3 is TGTGCCAGCAGTCTCTTATCCGGGACAGGGGGTGACGGGGCCAACGTCCTGACTTTC.

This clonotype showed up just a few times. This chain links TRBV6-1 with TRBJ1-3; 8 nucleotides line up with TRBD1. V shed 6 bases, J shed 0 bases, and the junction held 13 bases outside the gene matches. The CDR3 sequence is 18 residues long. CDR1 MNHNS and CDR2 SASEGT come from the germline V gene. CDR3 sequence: CASRANTGQAYSGNTIYF. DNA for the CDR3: TGTGCCAGCAGGGCAAATACGGGACAGGCCTACTCTGGAAACACCATATATTTT.

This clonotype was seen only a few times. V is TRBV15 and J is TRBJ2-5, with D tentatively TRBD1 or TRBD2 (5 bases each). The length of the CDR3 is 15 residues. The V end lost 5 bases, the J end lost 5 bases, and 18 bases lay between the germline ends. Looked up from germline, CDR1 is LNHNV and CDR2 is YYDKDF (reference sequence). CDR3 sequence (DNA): TGTGCCACCAGCCCCTGGGTCGGGGCCTCGGAGACCCAGTACTTC. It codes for CATSPWVGASETQYF.

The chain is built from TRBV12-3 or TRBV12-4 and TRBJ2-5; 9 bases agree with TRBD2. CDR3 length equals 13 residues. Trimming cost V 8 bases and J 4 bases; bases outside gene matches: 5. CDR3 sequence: CASGGGALETQYF. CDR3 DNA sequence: TGTGCCAGCGGCGGGGGGGCCCTAGAGACCCAGTACTTC.

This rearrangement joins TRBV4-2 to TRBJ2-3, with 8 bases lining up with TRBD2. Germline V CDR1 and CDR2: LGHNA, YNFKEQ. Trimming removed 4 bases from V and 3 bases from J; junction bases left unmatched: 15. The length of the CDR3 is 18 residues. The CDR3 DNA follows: TGTGCCAGCAGCCCTCGAGGTAGCGGGACCACAGGTACAGATACGCAGTATTTT. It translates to CASSPRGSGTTGTDTQYF.

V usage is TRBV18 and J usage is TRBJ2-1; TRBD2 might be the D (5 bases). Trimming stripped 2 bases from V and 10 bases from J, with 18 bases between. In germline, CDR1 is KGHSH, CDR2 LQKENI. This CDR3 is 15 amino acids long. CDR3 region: CASSPSSGSGWEQFF. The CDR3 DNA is TGTGCCAGCTCACCATCGTCGGGGTCCGGATGGGAGCAGTTCTTC.

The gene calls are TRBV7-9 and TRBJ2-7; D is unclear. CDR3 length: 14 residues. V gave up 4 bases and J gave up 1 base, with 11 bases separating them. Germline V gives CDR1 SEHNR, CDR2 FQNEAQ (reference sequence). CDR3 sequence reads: CASSSPKDSYEQYF. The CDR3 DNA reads TGTGCCAGCAGCTCCCCTAAGGATTCCTACGAGCAGTACTTC.

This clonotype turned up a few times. CDR3 DNA: TGTGCCAGCAGCGCTCTACTAGTCCACCAAATTGGCGGGGAAAAAGACCAAGAGACCCAGTACTTC. Translating it yields CASSALLVHQIGGEKDQETQYF. The chain uses TRBV7-6 and TRBJ2-5; weak D call: TRBD2 (6 bases). Looked up from germline, CDR1 is SGHVS and CDR2 is FNYEAQ. The CDR3 runs 22 residues. Trimming stripped 5 bases from V and 0 bases from J, with 34 bases between.

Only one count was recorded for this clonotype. CDR3 protein: CASSLAALAYNEQFF. The CDR3, as DNA: TGTGCCAGCAGCTTGGCCGCGCTTGCCTACAATGAGCAGTTCTTC. The rearrangement links TRBV5-4 to TRBJ2-1, with unresolved D. Looked up from germline, CDR1 is SGHNT and CDR2 is YYREEE (reference sequence). V shed 0 bases and J shed 2 bases, with 9 bases lying between them. The CDR3 is 15 amino acids.

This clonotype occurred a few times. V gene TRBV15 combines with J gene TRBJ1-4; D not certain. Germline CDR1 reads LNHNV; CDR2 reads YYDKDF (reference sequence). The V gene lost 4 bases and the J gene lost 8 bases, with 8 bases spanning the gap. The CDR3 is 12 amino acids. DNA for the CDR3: TGTGCCACCAGCAACCGGTGGGAAAAACTGTTTTTT. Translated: CATSNRWEKLFF.

The CDR3 loop is CASSLDGTGGADTQYF. CDR3 bases: TGCGCCAGCAGCTTGGATGGGACAGGGGGCGCAGATACGCAGTATTTT. V usage is TRBV5-1 and J usage is TRBJ2-3; 12 bases align to TRBD1. Germline loops: CDR1 SGHRS, CDR2 YFSETQ. V shed 0 bases, J shed 4 bases, and the junction held 3 bases outside the gene matches. The CDR3 totals 16 residues.

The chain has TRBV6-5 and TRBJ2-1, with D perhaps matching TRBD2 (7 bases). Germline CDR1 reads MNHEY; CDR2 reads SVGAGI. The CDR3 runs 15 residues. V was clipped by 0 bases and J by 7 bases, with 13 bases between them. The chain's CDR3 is CASSYSAGRGNEQFF. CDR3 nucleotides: TGTGCCAGCAGTTACTCTGCAGGGAGGGGGAATGAGCAGTTCTTC.

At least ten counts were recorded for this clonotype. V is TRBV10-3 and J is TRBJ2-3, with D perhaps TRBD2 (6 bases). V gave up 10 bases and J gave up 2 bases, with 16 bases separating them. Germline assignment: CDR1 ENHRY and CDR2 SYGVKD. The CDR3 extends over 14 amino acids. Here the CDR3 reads CANRTNHSTDTQYF. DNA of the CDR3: TGTGCCAACCGGACTAACCACTCCACAGATACGCAGTATTTT.

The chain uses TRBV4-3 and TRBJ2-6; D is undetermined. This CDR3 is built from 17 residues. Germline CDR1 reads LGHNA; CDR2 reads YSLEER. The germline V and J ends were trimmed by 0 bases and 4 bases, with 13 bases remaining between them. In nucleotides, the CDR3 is TGCGCCAGCAGCCAAGAGTTTTTGCTTACCGGGGCCAACGTCCTGACTTTC. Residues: CASSQEFLLTGANVLTF.

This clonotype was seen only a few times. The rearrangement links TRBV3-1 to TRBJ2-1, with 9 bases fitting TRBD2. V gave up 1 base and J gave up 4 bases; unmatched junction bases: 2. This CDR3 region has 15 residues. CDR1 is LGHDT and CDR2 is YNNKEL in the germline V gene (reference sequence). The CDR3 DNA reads TGTGCCAGCAGCCAAGGACTAGCGGAGTACAATGAGCAGTTCTTC. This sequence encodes CASSQGLAEYNEQFF.

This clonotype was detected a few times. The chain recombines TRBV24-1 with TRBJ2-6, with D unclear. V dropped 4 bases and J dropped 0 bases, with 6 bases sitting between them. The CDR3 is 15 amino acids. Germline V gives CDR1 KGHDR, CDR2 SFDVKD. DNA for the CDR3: TGTGCCACCAGTGACCCGACCTCTGGGGCCAACGTCCTGACTTTC. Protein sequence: CATSDPTSGANVLTF.

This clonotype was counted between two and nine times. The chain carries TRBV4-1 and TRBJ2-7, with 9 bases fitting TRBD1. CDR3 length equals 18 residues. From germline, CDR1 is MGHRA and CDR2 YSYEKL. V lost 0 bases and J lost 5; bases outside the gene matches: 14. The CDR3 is CASSQDRGMGTGRHEQYF. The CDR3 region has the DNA TGCGCCAGCAGCCAAGATCGTGGTATGGGGACAGGGAGGCACGAGCAGTACTTC.

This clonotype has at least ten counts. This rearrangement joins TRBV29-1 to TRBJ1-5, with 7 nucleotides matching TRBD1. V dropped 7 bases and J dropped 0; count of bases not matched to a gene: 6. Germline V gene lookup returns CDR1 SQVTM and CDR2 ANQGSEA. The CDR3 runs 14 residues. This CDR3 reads CSASQGYSNQPQHF. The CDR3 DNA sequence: TGCAGCGCCTCACAGGGGTATAGCAATCAGCCCCAGCATTTT. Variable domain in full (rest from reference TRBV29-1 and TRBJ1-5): SAVISQKPSRDICQRGTSLTIQCQVDSQVTMMFWYRQQPGQSLTLIATANQGSEATYESGFVIDKFPISRPNLTFSTLTVSNMSPEDSSIYLCSASQGYSNQPQHFGDGTRLSIL.

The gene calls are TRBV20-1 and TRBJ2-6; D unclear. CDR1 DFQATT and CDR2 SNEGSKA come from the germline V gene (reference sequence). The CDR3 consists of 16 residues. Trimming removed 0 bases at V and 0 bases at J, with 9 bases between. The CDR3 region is CSAREAGISGANVLTF. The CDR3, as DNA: TGCAGTGCTAGAGAAGCCGGAATCTCTGGGGCCAACGTCCTGACTTTC.

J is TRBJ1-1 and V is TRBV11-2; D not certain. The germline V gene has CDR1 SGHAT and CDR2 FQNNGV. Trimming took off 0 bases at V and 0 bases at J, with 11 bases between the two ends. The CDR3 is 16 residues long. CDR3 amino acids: CASSLDKGRLNTEAFF. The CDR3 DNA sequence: TGTGCCAGCAGCTTAGATAAAGGCAGGTTGAACACTGAAGCTTTCTTT.

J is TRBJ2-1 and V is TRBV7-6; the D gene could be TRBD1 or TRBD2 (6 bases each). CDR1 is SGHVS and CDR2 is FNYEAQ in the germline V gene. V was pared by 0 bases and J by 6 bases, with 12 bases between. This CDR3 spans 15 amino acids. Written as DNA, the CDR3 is TGTGCCAGCAGCTTAGCGGGGGGCCTCACCAATGAGCAGTTCTTC. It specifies CASSLAGGLTNEQFF. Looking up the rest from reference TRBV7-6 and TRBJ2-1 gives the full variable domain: GAGVSQSPRYKVTKRGQDVALRCDPISGHVSLYWYRQALGQGPEFLTYFNYEAQQDKSGLPNDRFSAERPEGSISTLTIQRTEQRDSAMYRCASSLAGGLTNEQFFGPGTRLTVL.

CDR3 loop: CASSEWMRQVGGETQYF. The CDR3 region has the DNA TGTGCCAGCAGTGAATGGATGAGACAGGTGGGGGGAGAGACCCAGTACTTC. V is TRBV6-1 and J is TRBJ2-5; D tentatively reads TRBD1 or TRBD2 (6 bases each). CDR3 length equals 17 residues. The ends were cut back, 2 bases at V and 4 bases at J, with 20 bases in the middle. From germline, CDR1 is MNHNS and CDR2 SASEGT.

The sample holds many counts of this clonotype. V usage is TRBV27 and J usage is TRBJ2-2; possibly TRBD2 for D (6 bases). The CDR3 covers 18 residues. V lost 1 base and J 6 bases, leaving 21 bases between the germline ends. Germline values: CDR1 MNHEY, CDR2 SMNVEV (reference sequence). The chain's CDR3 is CASSLFSAFVAGSGELFF. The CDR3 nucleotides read TGTGCCAGCAGTTTATTCTCCGCTTTCGTCGCGGGGTCCGGGGAGCTGTTTTTT.

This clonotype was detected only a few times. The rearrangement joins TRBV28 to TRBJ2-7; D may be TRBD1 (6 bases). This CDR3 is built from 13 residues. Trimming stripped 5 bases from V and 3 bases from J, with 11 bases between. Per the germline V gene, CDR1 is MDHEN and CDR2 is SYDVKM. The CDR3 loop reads CASSRTALYEQYF. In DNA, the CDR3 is TGTGCCAGCAGTAGGACAGCCCTCTACGAGCAGTACTTC.

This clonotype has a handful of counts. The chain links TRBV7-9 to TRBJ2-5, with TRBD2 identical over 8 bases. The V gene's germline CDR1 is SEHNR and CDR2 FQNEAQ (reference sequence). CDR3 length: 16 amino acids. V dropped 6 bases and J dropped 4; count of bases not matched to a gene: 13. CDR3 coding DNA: TGTGCCAGCAGAAGGGGCCAAAGCGGGAGCCCAGAGACCCAGTACTTC. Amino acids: CASRRGQSGSPETQYF.

The CDR3 region is CASSLAYRPQETQYF. In DNA form, the CDR3 reads TGTGCCAGCAGCTTAGCGTACAGGCCCCAAGAGACCCAGTACTTC. The chain employs TRBV7-9 and TRBJ2-5; D perhaps matches TRBD1 (5 bases). This CDR3 region has 15 residues. Looked up from germline, CDR1 is SEHNR and CDR2 is FQNEAQ (reference sequence). Trimming left V 0 bases short and J 1 base short, with 9 bases between.

The DNA of the CDR3 is TGCGCCAGCAGTCCGGACAGGGGGCATGGAAACACCATATATTTT. This codes for CASSPDRGHGNTIYF. V and J are TRBV23-1 and TRBJ1-3, with 11 bases fitting TRBD1. Being an ORF, TRBV23-1 has a function that is uncertain. J was trimmed by 3 bases and V by 4 bases; bases with no gene match: 2. CDR3 length equals 15 residues.